This paragraph covers one T cell receptor (gamma chain) sequence. This clone was counted a few times. The target of this receptor is not known. The sample holds no much larger clone one base away, and base qualities are not on file. The sample is drawn from a study of Vδ1+ human thymocytes (dated by TCRdb to the late 2010s). Broadly, across the study: As a data resource, the study described the mRNA-level TRG and TRD CDR3 repertoires of highly purified Vdelta1+ thymocytes obtained from young children. Validation of the multiplex-based CDR3 amplicon strategy against 5'RACE-based CDR3 amplicon generation methods had been performed previously.

V is trimmed back by 0 bases and J by 12 bases, and the junction contains 2 bases that no gene match accounts for. CDR1 and CDR2 were assigned from the germline V gene (reference sequence) as GITISATS and ISYDGTV. Reading from cysteine to phenylalanine, the CDR3 counts 10 amino acids. Just the 30-base CDR3 DNA is kept, in frame starting at base 1. General study outcomes and caveats: Thymic TRG and TRD repertoires appeared highly polyclonal with Gaussian CDR3 length distributions, unlike oligoclonal peripheral blood repertoires. Because no clustering by age or sex was seen, donors were not stratified by age or sex in the analyses. The authors advised highly purified populations and single-cell validation, since unexpected Vdelta2 sequences could cause misinterpretation of bulk repertoire data. Although sort purity was high, about 20% of thymic TRD sequences were Vdelta2 (with a few Vdelta3), in contrast to the peripheral blood Vdelta1+ controls. Many TRG clonotypes were shared between donors (up to about 7x10^3), whereas TRD repertoires were essentially private (max roughly 100 shared).

RNA was extracted with the RNeasy mini kit and reverse transcribed using Superscript III. To generate the CDR3 amplicons, a multiplex PCR was run using pooled V-gene forward primers together with a constant-region reverse primer that carried Illumina adaptor overhangs. After gel purification, the amplicons were indexed with Nextera index primers over roughly 8 extra PCR cycles and then purified using AMPure XP beads. Sequencing of libraries was performed on an Illumina MiSeq using paired-end 250 bp reads, dual indexing and a roughly 20% PhiX spike-in. As for how the authors treated the data: Reads were quality checked with FastQC, and TRG read pairs were merged with ea-utils fastq-join. IMGT/HighV-QUEST was used to annotate sequences, retaining only productive sequences with an unambiguous V-gene assignment, and each clonotype was defined by an identical CDR3 sequence. Downstream analysis used VDJtools 1.1.1, tcR 2.2.3, Treemap and vegan Shannon diversity in R 3.4.4. The public reads were reprocessed by TCRdb using CATT, and rows of matching DNA were later combined. TCRdb's processing, not the study's, gives the V and J calls here. The sample records 35,000 or so gamma-chain clones, 20% to 25% of which are singletons. Together, the top ten hold under 2% of the sample.

Thymic samples were depleted of alphabeta T cells, then CD3+ TCRVdelta1+ TCRVdelta2- thymocytes were FACS-sorted. A purity of roughly 96% to 99.6% was achieved for sorted Vdelta1+ thymocytes. The thymic specimens were obtained from 8 paediatric patients who were undergoing corrective cardiac surgery and ranged in age from 5 days to 15 months. Thymic tissue was dispersed and mononuclear cells isolated on a Histopaque-1077 density gradient. Staining used anti-TCRVdelta1 clone TS8.2, anti-TCRVdelta2 clone B6, anti-CD3 clone HIT3a and anti-TCRalphabeta clone IP26 antibodies. Recombination connected TRGV9 to TRGJ1 or TRGJ2. The clonotype originates from a girl under three years old who had congenital heart surgery. The specimen sequenced was Vdelta1+ gamma-delta thymocytes from the thymus. Interpreted using the paper, the cell subset or site label stands for: FACS-sorted CD3+ TCRalphabeta- TCRVdelta1+ TCRVdelta2- thymocytes. The CDR3 reads CALWEVAKLF. The DNA sequence reads TGTGCCTTGTGGGAGGTGGCGAAACTCTTT.